This TCR beta chain was captured in a study of T-cell memory formation after mild COVID-19. TCRdb independently ran MiXCR on the 5' RACE reads; one entry per CDR3 protein. Of about 390,000 distinct CDR3 sequences in the sample, around 21% were seen once. This clonotype was detected only once. The germline V gene encodes CDR1 MNHNS and CDR2 SASEGT. V was pared by 1 base and J by 7 bases, with 3 bases of the junction left unmatched. This CDR3 is 15 amino acids long. This receptor was taken from an adult woman who had mild COVID-19 (a few samples of this study predate the infection). Cell type and time point are not known. Source material: PBMCs or a T cell subset sorted from them (not recorded which). The V gene is TRBV6-1, the J gene TRBJ2-1, with TRBD2 matching over 11 bases. The CDR3 region has the DNA TGTGCCAGCAGTGAAGGACTAGCGGGGCGGAATGAGCAGTTCTTC. Its translation is CASSEGLAGRNEQFF.